Below, one T cell receptor beta chain is given with its context. The data are from a study of blood T cells in healthy people across ages. This CDR3 comprises 14 residues. CDR1 is MNHEY, CDR2 SVGAGI, per germline. V was clipped by 2 bases and J by 4 bases, with 9 bases between them. The second PCR ran about 6 to 12 cycles with a sample-barcoded 5' primer and J-beta primers. TCRdb processed the 5' RACE reads anew with MiXCR; each CDR3 protein has one entry. The sample lists some 1.5 million distinct CDR3 sequences, 28% seen once, with around 7.7% in the top ten. Staff drew 9 to 10 milliliters of peripheral blood from each donor. No fewer than 6 micrograms of total RNA were isolated from every sample.

The V gene is TRBV6-5, the J gene TRBJ2-1; D not certain. Specimen: blood. This TCR was sampled from a woman under 40 in good health. The CDR3 DNA sequence: TGTGCCAGCAGTTACACAGACAATTACAATGAGCAGTTCTTC. Protein: CASSYTDNYNEQFF.